This entry concerns a single T cell receptor (beta chain). No antigen is known for it. The data were obtained in a study of persistence of HIV-infected CD4 T cells. Overall study context: Donors had been on suppressive ART for a median of approximately eight years.

Sequencing used immunoSEQ version 4 in survey mode. Measured with immunoSEQ multiplex PCR; TCRdb has only the in-frame clones, and not every one. The repertoire holds about 47,000 clones, with about 89% as singletons. Cells were stimulated nonspecifically with anti-CD3/anti-CD28 magnetic beads. CD4+ T cells upregulating both CD40 ligand and CD69 were sorted as responding cells. CD4+ T cell counts exceeded 400 cells/uL; CMV serology was positive. CDR3 length: 16 amino acids. Germline CDR1 reads SGDLS; CDR2 reads YYNGEE. V lost 2 bases and J 0 bases, leaving 9 bases between the germline ends. The specimen was CD4+ T cells sorted from PBMCs after approximately 19-hour stimulation, collected from a patient who received antiretroviral therapy. This receptor was taken from an adult man with HIV who was CMV-seropositive. The chain recombines TRBV9 with TRBJ2-6; unclear D gene. CDR3 in amino acids: CASSVTDRSGANVLTF. CDR3 in DNA: TGTGCCAGCAGCGTTACTGACCGCTCTGGGGCCAACGTCCTGACTTTC.